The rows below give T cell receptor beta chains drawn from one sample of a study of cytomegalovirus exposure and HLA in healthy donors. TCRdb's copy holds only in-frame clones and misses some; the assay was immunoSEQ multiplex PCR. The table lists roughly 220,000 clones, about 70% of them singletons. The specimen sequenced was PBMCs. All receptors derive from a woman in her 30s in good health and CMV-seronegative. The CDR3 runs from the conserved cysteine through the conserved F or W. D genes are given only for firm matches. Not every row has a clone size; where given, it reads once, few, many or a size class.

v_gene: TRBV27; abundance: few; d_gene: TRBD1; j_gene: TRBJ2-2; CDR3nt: TGTGCCAGCAGTACTGGGGGACAGGCCGGGGAGCTGTTTTTT; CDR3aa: CASSTGGQAGELFF
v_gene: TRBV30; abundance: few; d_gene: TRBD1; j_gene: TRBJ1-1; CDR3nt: TGTGCCTGGGAAACAGGGGGCACTGAAGCTTTCTTT; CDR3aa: CAWETGGTEAFF
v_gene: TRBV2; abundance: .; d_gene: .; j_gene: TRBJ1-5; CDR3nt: TGTGCCAGCAGAAGATTTACGAGTCAGCCCCAGCATTTT; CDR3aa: CASRRFTSQPQHF
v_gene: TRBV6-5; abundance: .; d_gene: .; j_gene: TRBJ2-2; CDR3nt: TGTGCCAGCAGCAACGGGGGGGAGCTGTTTTTT; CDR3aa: CASSNGGELFF
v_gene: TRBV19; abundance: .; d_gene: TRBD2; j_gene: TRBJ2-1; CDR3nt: TGTGCCAGTACCGAGCGGGGGGCCTACAATGAGCAGTTCTTC; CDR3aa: CASTERGAYNEQFF
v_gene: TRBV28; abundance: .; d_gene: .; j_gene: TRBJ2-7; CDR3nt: TGTGCCAGCAGTTCCCCCTCAAGACAGCACGAGCAGTACTTC; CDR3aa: CASSSPSRQHEQYF
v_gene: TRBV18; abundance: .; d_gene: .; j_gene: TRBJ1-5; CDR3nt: TGTGCCAGCTCACGGGCATCAGGTATGGAAAATCAGCCCCAGCATTTT; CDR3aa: CASSRASGMENQPQHF
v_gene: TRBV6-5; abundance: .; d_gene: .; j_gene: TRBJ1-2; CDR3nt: TGTGCCAGCAGTTACTCGGGGGCGTACTCCTATGGCTACACCTTC; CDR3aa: CASSYSGAYSYGYTF
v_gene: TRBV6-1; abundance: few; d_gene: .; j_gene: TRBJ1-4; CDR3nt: TGTGCCAGCAGTGGCAGGGGAACTAATGAAAAACTGTTTTTT; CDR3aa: CASSGRGTNEKLFF
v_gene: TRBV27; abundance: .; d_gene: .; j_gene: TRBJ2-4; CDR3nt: TGTGCCAGCAGTTTAACAGGGCAAGGGGCCAAAAACATTCAGTACTTC; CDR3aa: CASSLTGQGAKNIQYF
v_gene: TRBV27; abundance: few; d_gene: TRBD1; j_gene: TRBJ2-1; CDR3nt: TGTGCCAGCAGTTACCGGGACAGGCCAATCAATGAGCAGTTCTTC; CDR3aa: CASSYRDRPINEQFF
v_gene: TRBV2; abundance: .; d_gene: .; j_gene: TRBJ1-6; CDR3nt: TGTGCCAGCAGAGGGGCCACTGATTCACCCCTCCACTTT; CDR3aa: CASRGATDSPLHF
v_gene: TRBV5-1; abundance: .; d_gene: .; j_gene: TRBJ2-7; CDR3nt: TGCGCCAGCAGCTCCGGGACTGGCTCCTACGAGCAGTACTTC; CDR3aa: CASSSGTGSYEQYF
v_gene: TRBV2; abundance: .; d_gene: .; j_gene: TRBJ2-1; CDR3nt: TGTGCCAGCATACTGGTTAATGAGCAGTTCTTC; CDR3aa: CASILVNEQFF
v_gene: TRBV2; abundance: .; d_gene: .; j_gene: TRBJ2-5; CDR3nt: TGTGCCAGCAGTGAATCGGGGACCCAGTACTTC; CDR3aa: CASSESGTQYF
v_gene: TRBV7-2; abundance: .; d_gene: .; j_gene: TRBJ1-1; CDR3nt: TGTGCCAGCAGCAATGACAGGATGAACACTGAAGCTTTCTTT; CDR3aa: CASSNDRMNTEAFF
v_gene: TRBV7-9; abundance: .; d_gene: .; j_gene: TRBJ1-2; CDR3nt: TGTTCCAGCAGCTTAGGAGGGTATGGCTACACCTTC; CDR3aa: CSSSLGGYGYTF
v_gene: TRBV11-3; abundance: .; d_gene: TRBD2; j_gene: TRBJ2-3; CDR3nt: TGTGCCAGCAGCTTACGGACTAGCGGGGGCTGGGGTCCAGATACGCAGTATTTT; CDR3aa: CASSLRTSGGWGPDTQYF
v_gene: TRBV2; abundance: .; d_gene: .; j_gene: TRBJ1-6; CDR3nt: TGTGCCAGCATGCCAGGATATAATTCACCCCTCCACTTT; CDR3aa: CASMPGYNSPLHF
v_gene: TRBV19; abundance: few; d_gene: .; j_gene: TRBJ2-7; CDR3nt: TGTGCCAGTAGTATGAGGCCCGACTACGAGCAGTACTTC; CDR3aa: CASSMRPDYEQYF
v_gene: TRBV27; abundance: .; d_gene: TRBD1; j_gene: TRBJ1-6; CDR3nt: TGTGCCAGCAGCACCGGGACAGGGTTGTCACCCCTCCACTTT; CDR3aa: CASSTGTGLSPLHF
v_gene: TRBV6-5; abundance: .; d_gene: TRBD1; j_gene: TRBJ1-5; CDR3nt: TGTGCCAGCAGTGACAGGGGGTTGGGTCAGCCCCAGCATTTT; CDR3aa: CASSDRGLGQPQHF
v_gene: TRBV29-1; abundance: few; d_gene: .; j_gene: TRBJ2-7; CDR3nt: TGCAGCGTTTATGGACGGGACAACCCCTACGAGCAGTACTTC; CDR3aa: CSVYGRDNPYEQYF
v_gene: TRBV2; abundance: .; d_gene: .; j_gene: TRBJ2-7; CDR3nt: TGTGCCAGCAGTGTAAGCGCTGACTCCTACGAGCAGTACTTC; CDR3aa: CASSVSADSYEQYF
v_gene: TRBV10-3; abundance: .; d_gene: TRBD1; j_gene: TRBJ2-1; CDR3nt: TGTGCCATCAGCTCGCAAGGGGACAGAGATTACAATGAGCAGTTCTTC; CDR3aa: CAISSQGDRDYNEQFF
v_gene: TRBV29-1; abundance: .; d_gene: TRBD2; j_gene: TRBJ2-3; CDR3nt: TGCAGCGTTGGGACTAGCGGCCTTCCAGATACGCAGTATTTT; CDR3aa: CSVGTSGLPDTQYF
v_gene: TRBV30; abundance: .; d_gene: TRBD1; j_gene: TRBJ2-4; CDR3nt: TGTGCCTGGAGGTCCCGACAGGGGGCAGGTTTAATTCAGTACTTC; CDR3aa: CAWRSRQGAGLIQYF
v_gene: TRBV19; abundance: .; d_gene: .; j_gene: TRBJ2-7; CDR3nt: TGTGCCAGTACACCTAGGGGCTCCTACGAGCAGTACTTC; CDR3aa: CASTPRGSYEQYF
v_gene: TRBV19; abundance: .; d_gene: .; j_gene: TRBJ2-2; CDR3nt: TGTGCCAGTAGTATCCCGGGGAACCTTTACACCGGGGAGCTGTTTTTT; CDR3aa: CASSIPGNLYTGELFF
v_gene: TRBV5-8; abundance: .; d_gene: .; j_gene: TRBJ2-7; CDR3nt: TGTGCCAGCAGCTACCGCGGGCCCCTCGAGCAGTACTTC; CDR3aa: CASSYRGPLEQYF
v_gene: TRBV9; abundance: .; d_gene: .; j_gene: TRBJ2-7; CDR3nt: TGTGCCAGCAGCGCCCGGGAGATACCATACGAGCAGTACTTC; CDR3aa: CASSAREIPYEQYF
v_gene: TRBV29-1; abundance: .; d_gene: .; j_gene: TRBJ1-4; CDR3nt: TGCAGCGTTGAACGCTTGGGGGGTGAAAAACTGTTTTTT; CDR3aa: CSVERLGGEKLFF
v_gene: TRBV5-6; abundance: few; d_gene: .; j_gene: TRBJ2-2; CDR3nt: TGTGCCAGCAGCTTGGCGGGGATCGGGGAGCTGTTTTTT; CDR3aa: CASSLAGIGELFF
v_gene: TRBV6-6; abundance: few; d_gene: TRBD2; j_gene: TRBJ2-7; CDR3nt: TGTGCCAGCAGTTACTCGGCCCGGGAGGGTTACGAGCAGTACTTC; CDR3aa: CASSYSAREGYEQYF